The clone carrying this TCR beta chain was seen just once. The data are from a study of shared clonotypes between healthy human individuals. Using immunoSEQ multiplex PCR, the repertoire was profiled, and TCRdb retains in-frame clones only, with some absent. The data show approximately 2.5 million clones, 80% to 95% seen once. Trimming pared 5 bases from V and 0 bases from J, leaving 14 bases between. The CDR3 runs 16 residues. Germline loops: CDR1 SGHTA, CDR2 FQGNSA. The clonotype originates from a man aged 18 to 29 in good health. Some clones in this sample may be carry-over from other donors' samples. The rearrangement uses TRBV7-2 and TRBJ1-3; weak D call: TRBD1 (5 bases). The sequencing input was naive CD4+ T cells from PBMCs. Subset given: CD45RA+ positively selected. CDR3 protein: CASSPHGAISGNTIYF. DNA of the CDR3: TGTGCCAGCAGCCCCCACGGGGCCATCTCTGGAAACACCATATATTTT.